This T cell receptor beta chain emerged from a study of blood T cells in healthy people across ages. Next came a second PCR, run for about 6 to 11 cycles, which used a sample-barcoded 5' primer along with a J-beta primer mix. TCRdb itself ran the 5' RACE reads through MiXCR, one entry per CDR3 protein. The sample holds approximately 800,000 distinct CDR3 sequences, roughly 24% seen once. The CDR3 extends over 16 amino acids. V lost 1 base to trimming and J lost 2 bases, with 11 bases between them. CDR1 and CDR2 (germline): MNHEY, SVGEGT. In addition, the sample was reused for a study of T cells of mothers and their children.

Sequencing input: blood. The source of this sequence is a boy aged 5 to 17 in good health. The V gene is TRBV6-2 or TRBV6-3, the J gene TRBJ2-2; D may correspond to TRBD1 or TRBD2 (7 bases each). In nucleotides, the CDR3 is TGTGCCAGCAGTTACTGGGAGGGGGCTAACACCGGGGAGCTGTTTTTT. Translated: CASSYWEGANTGELFF.